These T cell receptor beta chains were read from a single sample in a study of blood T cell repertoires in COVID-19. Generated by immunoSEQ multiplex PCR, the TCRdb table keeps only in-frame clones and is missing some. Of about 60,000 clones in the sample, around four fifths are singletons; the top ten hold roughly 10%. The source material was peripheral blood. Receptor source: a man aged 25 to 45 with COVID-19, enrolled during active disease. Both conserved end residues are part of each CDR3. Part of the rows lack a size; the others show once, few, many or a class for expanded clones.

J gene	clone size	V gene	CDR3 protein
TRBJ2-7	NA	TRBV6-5	CASSLPGGYEQYF
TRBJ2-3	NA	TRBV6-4	CASSEGTSGTDTQYF
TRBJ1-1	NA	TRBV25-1	CASSGQANTEAFF
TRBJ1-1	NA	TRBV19	CASSIAGGTEAFF
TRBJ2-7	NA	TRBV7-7	CASSSGLGVEQYF
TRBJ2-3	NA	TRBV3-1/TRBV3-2	CASSQGGDTTQYF
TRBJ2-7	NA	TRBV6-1	CASSEPGGIMASEQYF
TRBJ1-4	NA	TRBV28	CASSPPQGAPSF
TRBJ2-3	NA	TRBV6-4	CASSDGERASTDTQYF
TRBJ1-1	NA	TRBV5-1	CARQRGGQTEAFF
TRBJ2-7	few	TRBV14	CASSQVHSYEQYF
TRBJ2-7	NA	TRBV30	CAWSVLDEQYF
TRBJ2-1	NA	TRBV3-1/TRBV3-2	CASSPKAANEQFF
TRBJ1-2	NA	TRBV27	CASSTGTGGGYGYTF
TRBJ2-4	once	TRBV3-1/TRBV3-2	CASSSSELAKNIQYF
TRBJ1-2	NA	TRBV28	CASSPGGTNYGYTF
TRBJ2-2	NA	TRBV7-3	CASRELAGDDGELFF
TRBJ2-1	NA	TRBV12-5	CASGVNTGVGEQFF
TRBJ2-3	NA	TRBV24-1	CATSDEWTGDTQYF
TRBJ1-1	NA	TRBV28	CASSSGGGGMNTEAFF
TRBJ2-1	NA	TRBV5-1	CASIQGSSSYNEQFF
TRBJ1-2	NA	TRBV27	CASSLSGSWGDYGYTF
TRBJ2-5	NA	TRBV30	CAWSLWAGQETQYF
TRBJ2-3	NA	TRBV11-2	CASSPSGVSADTQYF
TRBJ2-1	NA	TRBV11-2	CASRKGGLYEQFF
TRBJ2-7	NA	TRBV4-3	CASSQGGGDRREQYF
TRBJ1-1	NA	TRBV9	CASSVDGRPAGTEAFF
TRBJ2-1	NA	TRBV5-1	CASSLALASGPDNEQFF
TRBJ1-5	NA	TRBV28	CASSLPGSNQPQHF
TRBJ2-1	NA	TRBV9	CASSRGTSNGYNEQFF
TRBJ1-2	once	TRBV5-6	CASSYGGTLANYGYTF
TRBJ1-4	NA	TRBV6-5	CASSTTGQGAEKLFF
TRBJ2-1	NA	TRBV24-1	CATSGGRSSYNEQFF
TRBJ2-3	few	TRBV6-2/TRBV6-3	CASSSPPIGTDTQYF
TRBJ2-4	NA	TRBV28	CASSATGQGARNIQYF
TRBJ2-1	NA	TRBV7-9	CASSLVRGNAEQFF
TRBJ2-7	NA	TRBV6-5	CASRPLVGSSYEQYF
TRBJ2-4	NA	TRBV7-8	CASSPAGGSRNIQYF
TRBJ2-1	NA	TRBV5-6	CASSLGPEQFF
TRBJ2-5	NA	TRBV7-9	CASSFPKGQSQETQYF
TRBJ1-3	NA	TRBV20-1	CSASRGPSGNTIYF
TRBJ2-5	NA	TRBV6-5	CASSHLDTSQETQYF
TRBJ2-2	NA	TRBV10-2	CASNRGGTGELFF